The present T cell receptor (beta chain) was sequenced within a study of blood T cells in healthy people across ages. The study, taken as a whole, reports: Observed TCR beta diversity per million T cells went down as age went up. This fall followed a roughly linear course with age.

Each donor's blood draw was ten milliliters of peripheral blood. No fewer than 6 million PBMCs went into each sample. Comments on this clonotype: What it binds is not known.

V dropped 0 bases and J dropped 9 bases, with 8 bases sitting between them. There are 12 residues in the CDR3. Germline-derived CDR1 and CDR2 are LGHDT and YNNKEL (reference sequence). The use of a sample-barcoded 5' primer and a J-beta primer mix characterized a second PCR of about 7 to 12 cycles. The template-switch adaptor was a 5' adaptor with 12 random nucleotides. It tagged each cDNA molecule. In TCRdb, the 5' RACE reads were re-called with MiXCR into one record per CDR3 protein. The sample lists approximately 690,000 distinct CDR3 sequences, around 43% occurring once. Material for sequencing was blood. This sequence originates from a man older than 75 in good health. This chain uses TRBV3-1 with TRBJ1-2; D may be TRBD1 (5 bases). Here the CDR3 reads CASSQDSGSYTF. The CDR3 nucleotides are TGTGCCAGCAGCCAAGATTCAGGGAGCTACACCTTC.